This T cell receptor beta chain was documented in a study of cytotoxic CD8 clonotypes in ibrutinib-treated CLL. The CDR3 has 12 amino acids. In germline, CDR1 is KGHSH, CDR2 LQKENI. V lost 3 bases and J lost 4, with 6 bases in between. This clone was picked up a small number of times. Measured with immunoSEQ multiplex PCR; TCRdb has only the in-frame clones, and not every one. Altogether about 200,000 clones are present, roughly 72% being singletons, with the ten largest covering roughly an eighth. The sequencing here drew on PBMCs, taken after 24 months of ibrutinib treatment. The sequence was collected from a human donor with chronic lymphocytic leukemia. The chain employs TRBV18 and TRBJ1-2; the D is unclear. CDR3 DNA: TGTGCCAGCTCACCCCCGGGCTATGGCTACACCTTC. It specifies CASSPPGYGYTF.